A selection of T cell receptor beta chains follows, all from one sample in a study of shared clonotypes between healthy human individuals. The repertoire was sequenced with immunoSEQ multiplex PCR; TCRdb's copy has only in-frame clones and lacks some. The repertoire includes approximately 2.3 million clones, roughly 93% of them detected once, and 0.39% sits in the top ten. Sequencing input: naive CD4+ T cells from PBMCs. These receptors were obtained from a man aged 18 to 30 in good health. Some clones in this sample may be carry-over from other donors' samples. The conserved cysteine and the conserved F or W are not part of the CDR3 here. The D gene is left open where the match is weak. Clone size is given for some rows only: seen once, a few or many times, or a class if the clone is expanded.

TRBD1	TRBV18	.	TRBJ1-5	ASSPTGQGSNQPQH
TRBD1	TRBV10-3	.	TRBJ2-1	AISVEGARGNEQF
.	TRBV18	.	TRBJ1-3	ASSPLQGGSGNTIY
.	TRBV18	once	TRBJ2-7	ASSPGAANEQY
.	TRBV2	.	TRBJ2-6	ASSLTAGANVLT
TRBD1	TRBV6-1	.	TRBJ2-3	ASSSQGQGDTQY
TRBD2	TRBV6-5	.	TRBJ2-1	ASSSQAAGVYNEQF
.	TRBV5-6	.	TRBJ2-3	ASSLYGSTDTQY
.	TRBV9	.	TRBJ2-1	ASSVGGGSYNEQF
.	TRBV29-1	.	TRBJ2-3	SVIGDDLDTQY
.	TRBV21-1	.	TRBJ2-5	ASSKVPLGRSGETQY
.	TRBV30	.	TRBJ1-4	AWSVRYGEGGSTNEKLF
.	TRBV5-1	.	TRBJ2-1	ASSLGPDYNEQF
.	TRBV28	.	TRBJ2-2	ASSDLIQGNTGELF
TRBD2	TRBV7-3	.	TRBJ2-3	ASSLAGASTDTQY
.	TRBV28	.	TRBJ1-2	ASSLPGGGYT
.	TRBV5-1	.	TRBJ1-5	ASSPTGQLNQPQH
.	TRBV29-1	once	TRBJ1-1	SSEGTEAF
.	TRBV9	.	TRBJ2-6	ASSVGQPGAGANVLT
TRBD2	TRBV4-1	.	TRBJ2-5	ASSQVKFAGGKETQY
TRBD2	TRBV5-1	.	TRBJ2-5	ASSLLAGMIETQY
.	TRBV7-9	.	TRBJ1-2	ASSLARGYT
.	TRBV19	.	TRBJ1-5	ASSMVGFRQPQH
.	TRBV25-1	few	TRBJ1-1	ASSESSAGDTEAF
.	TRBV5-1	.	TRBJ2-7	ASSLQGPSTEQY
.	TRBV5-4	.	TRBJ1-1	ASSWDGNTEAF
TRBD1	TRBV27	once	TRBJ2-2	ASTRQGNGELF
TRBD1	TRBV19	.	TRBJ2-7	ASSLRDRVHEQY
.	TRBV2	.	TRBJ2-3	ASRWDSTDTQY
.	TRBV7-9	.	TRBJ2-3	ASSLSGTDTQY
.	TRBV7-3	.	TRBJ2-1	ASSLDYGEQF
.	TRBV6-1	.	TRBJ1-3	ASSGIERNTIY
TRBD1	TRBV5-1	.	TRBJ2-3	ASSPTGADTQY
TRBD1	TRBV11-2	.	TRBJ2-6	ASSPRQGAGANVLT
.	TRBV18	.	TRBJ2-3	ASSPDRDSDTQY
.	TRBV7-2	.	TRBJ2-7	ASKIGALTYEQY
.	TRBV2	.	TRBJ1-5	ASSEIAGQPQH